The 25 T cell receptor beta chains given below trace back to one sample, sequenced in a study of human T cells and chemical hapten exposure. MiXCR was run by TCRdb on the RACE reads, yielding one entry per CDR3 protein. The table shows 380,000 or so distinct CDR3 sequences, with around 5.5% occurring only once. Time point: pre-sensitization, week 0. Indicated treatment: therapeutic diphenylcyclopropenone sensitization with weekly scalp DPC. Material: whole blood, obtained in connection with sensitization to the hapten diphenylcyclopropenone (DPC). These TCRs come from a woman aged 18 to 35 with alopecia areata. Some clones in this sample may be carry-over from other donors' samples.

In this sample, this clonotype turned up many times. This sequence joins TRBV25-1 and TRBJ1-2; D gene unclear. V was clipped by 2 bases and J by 5 bases, with 9 bases between them. The CDR3 spans 13 residues. CDR1 is MGHDK and CDR2 is SYGVNS in the germline V gene. CDR3 nucleotides: TGTGCCAGCAGTGAAGGGGTCGGGTATGGCTACACCTTC. Residues: CASSEGVGYGYTF.

This clonotype was detected a few times. J is TRBJ2-1 and V is TRBV25-1; D not certain. This CDR3 spans 13 amino acids. Trimming took off 2 bases at V and 3 bases at J, with 5 bases between the two ends. Germline CDR1 reads MGHDK; CDR2 reads SYGVNS. CDR3 sequence reads: CASSEGDYNEQFF. The DNA of the CDR3 is TGTGCCAGCAGTGAAGGGGACTACAATGAGCAGTTCTTC. Combining the CDR3 with reference TRBV25-1 and TRBJ2-1 gives the whole variable domain EADIYQTPRYLVIGTGKKITLECSQTMGHDKMYWYQQDPGMELHLIHYSYGVNSTEKGDLSSESTVSRIRTEHFPLTLESARPSHTSQYLCASSEGDYNEQFFGPGTRLTVL.

At least ten counts were recorded for this clonotype. The chain couples TRBV18 to TRBJ2-3; D gene unclear. Trimming took off 6 bases at V and 2 bases at J, with 24 bases between the two ends. The germline V gene has CDR1 KGHSH and CDR2 LQKENI. This CDR3 is built from 18 residues. The CDR3 loop reads CASSPTLHRVLNTDTQYF. The CDR3 bases are TGTGCCAGCTCCCCTACTCTTCACCGGGTCCTCAACACAGATACGCAGTATTTT.

The table lists this clonotype with many counts. V gene TRBV15 combines with J gene TRBJ2-6, with D possibly being TRBD2 (5 bases). This CDR3 is built from 16 residues. CDR1 is LNHNV and CDR2 is YYDKDF in the germline V gene (reference sequence). V gave up 4 bases and J gave up 1 base, with 11 bases separating them. CDR3 nucleotides: TGTGCCACCAGCACAGGAGGCCGATCTGGGGCCAACGTCCTGACTTTC. It specifies CATSTGGRSGANVLTF.

In its sample, this clonotype was seen many times. The gene calls are TRBV24-1 and TRBJ2-1; the D gene is possibly TRBD1 (5 bases). CDR3 length equals 15 residues. Germline V gene lookup returns CDR1 KGHDR and CDR2 SFDVKD. V lost 3 bases and J 6 bases, leaving 14 bases between the germline ends. CDR3 in amino acids: CATSDPRVLGNEQFF. The CDR3 DNA reads as TGTGCCACCAGTGATCCCAGGGTGTTGGGCAATGAGCAGTTCTTC.

This clonotype was observed many times. This chain connects TRBV5-1 to TRBJ2-5, with 7 bases lining up with TRBD1. Losses at the gene ends were 0 bases for V and 2 bases for J; bases not matched to a gene: 4. Germline V gene lookup returns CDR1 SGHRS and CDR2 YFSETQ. CDR3 length equals 15 residues. The CDR3 loop reads CASSLAGTEQETQYF. CDR3 in DNA: TGCGCCAGCAGCTTGGCGGGGACAGAGCAAGAGACCCAGTACTTC.

V usage is TRBV24-1 and J usage is TRBJ2-6; D not certain. This CDR3 comprises 18 residues. The germline V gene has CDR1 KGHDR and CDR2 SFDVKD. Trimming cost V 3 bases and J 0 bases, with 14 bases left between them. The CDR3 loop is CATSDTAGVRSGANVLTF. The DNA for the CDR3 is TGTGCCACCAGTGATACGGCAGGAGTCCGCTCTGGGGCCAACGTCCTGACTTTC.

This clonotype showed up just a few times. This chain uses TRBV20-1 with TRBJ2-2; 8 nucleotides align to TRBD2. J was trimmed by 5 bases and V by 6 bases; bases with no gene match: 14. The CDR3 loop spans 16 amino acids. Germline V gene lookup returns CDR1 DFQATT and CDR2 SNEGSKA (reference sequence). CDR3 in DNA: TGCAGTGCGTCGTTTTTCGGGACTAGTGGAACCGGGGAGCTGTTTTTT. Translation gives CSASFFGTSGTGELFF.

This clonotype was seen more than once but under ten times. This chain uses TRBV12-5 with TRBJ1-4; 10 bases align to TRBD1. This CDR3 comprises 18 residues. Germline-derived CDR1 and CDR2 are LGHNT and FRNRAP. With 6 bases clipped from V and 6 bases from J, the junction kept 16 bases outside the gene matches. CDR3 sequence reads: CASGLNRPPGTGDEKLFF. DNA for the CDR3: TGTGCTAGTGGCCTTAACCGTCCCCCCGGGACAGGGGATGAAAAACTGTTTTTT.

This chain links TRBV9 with TRBJ2-3; TRBD2 is a possible D gene (5 bases). The ends were cut back, 2 bases at V and 7 bases at J, with 17 bases in the middle. The CDR3 totals 15 residues. The germline gives CDR1 SGDLS, CDR2 YYNGEE. This CDR3 is CASSVDPGEWNTQYF. CDR3 in DNA: TGTGCCAGCAGCGTCGACCCCGGGGAGTGGAATACGCAGTATTTT.

The J gene is TRBJ1-2, the V gene TRBV20-1, with D tentatively TRBD1 (5 bases). In germline, CDR1 is DFQATT, CDR2 SNEGSKA (reference sequence). CDR3 length equals 14 residues. Trimming removed 0 bases from V and 5 bases from J, with 13 bases in between. The chain's CDR3 is CSARDYRKRYGYTF. The CDR3, as DNA: TGCAGTGCTAGAGATTACAGGAAGAGGTATGGCTACACCTTC.

CDR3 in DNA: TGTGCCAGCTCACCTTTACTCACTGAAGCTTTCTTT. Amino acid sequence: CASSPLLTEAFF. The V gene is TRBV18, the J gene TRBJ1-1; D is unresolved. The ends were cut back, 3 bases at V and 4 bases at J, with 6 bases in the middle. Looked up from germline, CDR1 is KGHSH and CDR2 is LQKENI. The CDR3 is made up of 12 amino acids.

This clonotype was seen many times. The V gene is TRBV4-1, the J gene TRBJ2-7, with TRBD2 identical over 9 bases. Germline V gene lookup returns CDR1 MGHRA and CDR2 YSYEKL. The J segment lost 7 bases and the V segment lost 0 bases, leaving 10 bases of the junction unmatched. This CDR3 region has 16 residues. The DNA for the CDR3 is TGCGCCAGCAGCCAAGATAACATGGGACTAGCCGGGGAGCAGTACTTC. Translating it yields CASSQDNMGLAGEQYF.

As regards this clonotype: This may come from a read error, since a much larger clone is one base off. The chain couples TRBV10-3 to TRBJ1-1, with TRBD1 as a possible D gene (6 bases). The V and J ends lost 6 bases and 5 bases respectively, with 16 bases between them. The CDR3 is made up of 14 amino acids. Germline V gives CDR1 ENHRY, CDR2 SYGVKD. CDR3 sequence (DNA): TGTGCCATCAGCGCGGAACAGGGCAGGACTGAAGCTTTCTTT. Translated, it gives CAISAEQGRTEAFF.

This clonotype was seen many times. Here the CDR3 reads CASSAYLDSAGTDTQYF. DNA of the CDR3: TGTGCCAGCAGCGCCTACCTGGACAGTGCTGGCACAGATACGCAGTATTTT. The chain joins TRBV9 to TRBJ2-3, with D possibly being TRBD1 (6 bases). Germline V CDR1 and CDR2: SGDLS, YYNGEE. Trimming took off 3 bases at V and 1 base at J, with 18 bases between the two ends. The CDR3 extends over 17 amino acids.

Many counts were recorded for this clonotype. The rearrangement links TRBV20-1 to TRBJ2-1; TRBD2 matches at 12 bases. CDR3 length: 15 amino acids. J lost 1 base, V lost 4 bases, and 2 bases had no gene match. Germline assignment: CDR1 DFQATT and CDR2 SNEGSKA (reference sequence). This chain's CDR3 is CSATTSGGSYNEQFF. The CDR3 DNA reads TGCAGTGCTACGACTAGCGGGGGTTCCTACAATGAGCAGTTCTTC.

In its sample, this clonotype was seen a few times. The chain joins TRBV4-2 to TRBJ2-3, with 10 bases identical to TRBD1. Germline CDR1 and CDR2: LGHNA and YNFKEQ. The CDR3 consists of 15 residues. Trimming at V came to 3 bases and at J to 7 bases, leaving 7 bases not matched to a gene. CDR3 nucleotides: TGTGCCAGCAGCCAGGAACGGGACAGGGGAAATACGCAGTATTTT. The encoded protein is CASSQERDRGNTQYF.

The rearrangement uses TRBV20-1 and TRBJ1-1; D is undetermined. The germline V gene has CDR1 DFQATT and CDR2 SNEGSKA (reference sequence). The CDR3 has 13 residues. Trimming took 6 bases from V and 0 from J, leaving 11 bases between them. In DNA, the CDR3 is TGCAGTGCCACTACAGAAATGAACACTGAAGCTTTCTTT. Protein product: CSATTEMNTEAFF.

This clonotype occurred a few times. The chain carries TRBV10-3 and TRBJ1-3; 8 nucleotides line up with TRBD1. Germline V lookup: CDR1 ENHRY, CDR2 SYGVKD. CDR3 length: 17 amino acids. V lost 0 bases to trimming and J lost 4 bases; unmatched junction nucleotides: 8. The CDR3 loop is CAISESKRTGPGNTIYF. The CDR3 DNA reads TGTGCCATCAGTGAGTCGAAAAGGACAGGGCCAGGAAACACCATATATTTT.

This clonotype has a count of ten or more. The chain recombines TRBV20-1 with TRBJ2-3; 11 positions agree with TRBD2. The CDR3 runs to 17 residues. The V gene end was trimmed by 5 bases and the J gene end by 2 bases; junction bases not matched to a gene: 12. Looked up from germline, CDR1 is DFQATT and CDR2 is SNEGSKA (reference sequence). CDR3 loop: CSAPTSGGAGPTDTQYF. DNA of the CDR3: TGCAGTGCTCCCACTAGCGGGGGCGCAGGCCCCACAGATACGCAGTATTTT.

This clonotype was observed many times. The chain links TRBV7-8 to TRBJ2-3, with 8 nucleotides matching TRBD2. Germline CDR1 reads SGHVS; CDR2 reads FQNEAQ. The V segment lost 3 bases and the J segment 2 bases; nucleotides outside the gene matches: 10. The CDR3 is made up of 17 amino acids. The CDR3 region has the DNA TGTGCCAGCAGCTTCGGGGCTAGCGGGCCTCACACAGATACGCAGTATTTT. It encodes CASSFGASGPHTDTQYF.

The V gene is TRBV28, the J gene TRBJ2-7; D tentatively reads TRBD1 or TRBD2 (5 bases each). V was pared by 5 bases and J by 4 bases, with 15 bases between. The CDR3 has 14 amino acids. Germline V gene lookup returns CDR1 MDHEN and CDR2 SYDVKM. CDR3 loop: CASSRQPSGYEQYF. Here the CDR3 DNA reads TGTGCCAGCAGTCGACAGCCTTCGGGGTACGAGCAGTACTTC.

A note on this clonotype: One base away lies a much larger clone, so this may be a sequencing read error. V is TRBV6-5 and J is TRBJ2-7; 7 nucleotides line up with TRBD1. Germline values: CDR1 MNHEY, CDR2 SVGAGI. V lost 7 bases and J lost 0; bases outside the gene matches: 3. The CDR3 length is 13 residues. Here the CDR3 reads CASKRDSSYEQYF. In DNA, the CDR3 is TGTGCCAGCAAAAGGGACAGCTCCTACGAGCAGTACTTC.

V is TRBV6-2 or TRBV6-3 and J is TRBJ1-1; D is possibly TRBD1 (6 bases). V was trimmed by 2 bases and J by 3 bases, leaving 10 bases between them. CDR3 size: 14 residues. In germline, CDR1 is MNHEY, CDR2 SVGEGT. CDR3 amino acids: CASSYPQGYTEAFF. The CDR3 nucleotides read TGTGCCAGCAGTTACCCGCAGGGGTACACTGAAGCTTTCTTT.

This clonotype showed up many times. The CDR3 bases are TGTGCCAGCAGTTCTAGGGGAGGGTCCTACAATGAGCAGTTCTTC. Translating gives CASSSRGGSYNEQFF. V usage is TRBV28 and J usage is TRBJ2-1; 7 bases match TRBD2. This CDR3 is built from 15 residues. CDR1 is MDHEN and CDR2 is SYDVKM in the germline V gene. V lost 4 bases, J lost 1 base, and 4 bases stayed unmatched.